This T cell receptor beta chain was identified during a study of post-analysis software for immune sequencing data. This clonotype was recorded a few times. Its antigen is as yet unknown. J was trimmed by 0 bases and V by 8 bases; bases with no gene match: 7. CDR3 length: 15 amino acids. Germline V gene lookup returns CDR1 MDHEN and CDR2 SYDVKM. Unique molecular identifiers had been added to the TCR beta cDNA libraries. Approximately 450,000 cDNA molecules were recovered from an input of about 0.95 to 11 million T cells. TCRdb re-called the PCR reads through MiXCR, storing one row per CDR3 protein. The sample holds roughly 650,000 distinct CDR3 sequences, 55% to 70% seen once. General observations from the study: With F measure, samples from one preparation batch clustered together strongly. TRBV5-6, TRBV5-1 and TRBV20-1 belonged to a set of roughly 5 TRBV segments that were more frequent in patients than controls. Normalized Chao1 diversity in multiple sclerosis patients fell significantly below that of controls.

The V call is TRBV28, the J call TRBJ2-3, with TRBD2 matching over 8 bases. The clonotype originates from a girl between 2 and 10 years old with multiple sclerosis. Input material: blood. The CDR3 nucleotides read TGTGCCAGCTATCCGGGGGGGGATAGCACAGATACGCAGTATTTT. Amino acids: CASYPGGDSTDTQYF.